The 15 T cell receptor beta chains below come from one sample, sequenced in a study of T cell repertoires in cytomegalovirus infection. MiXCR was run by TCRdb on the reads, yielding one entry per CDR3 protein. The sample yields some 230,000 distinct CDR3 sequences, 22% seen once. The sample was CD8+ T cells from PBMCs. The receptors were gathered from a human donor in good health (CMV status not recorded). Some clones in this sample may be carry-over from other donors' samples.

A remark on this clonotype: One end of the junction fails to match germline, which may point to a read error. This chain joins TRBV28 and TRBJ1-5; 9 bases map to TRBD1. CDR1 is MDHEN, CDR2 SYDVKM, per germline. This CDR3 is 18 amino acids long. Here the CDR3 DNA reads TGTGTCAGCAGTTTGGGGACAGGGTGGGGACGGACGGGTCAGCCCCAGCATTTT. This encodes CVSSLGTGWGRTGQPQHF. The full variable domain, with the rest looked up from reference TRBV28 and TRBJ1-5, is DVKVTQSSRYLVKRTGEKVFLECVQDMDHENMFWYRQDPGLGLRLIYFSYDVKMKEKGDIPEGYSVSREKKERFSLILESASTNQTSMYLCVSSLGTGWGRTGQPQHFGDGTRLSIL.

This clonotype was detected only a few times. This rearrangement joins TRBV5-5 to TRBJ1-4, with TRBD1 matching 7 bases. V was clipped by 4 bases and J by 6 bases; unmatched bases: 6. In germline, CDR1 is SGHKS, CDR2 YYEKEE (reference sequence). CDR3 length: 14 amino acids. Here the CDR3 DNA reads TGTGCCAGCAGCAACCGGGACAGCTATGAAAAACTGTTTTTT. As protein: CASSNRDSYEKLFF. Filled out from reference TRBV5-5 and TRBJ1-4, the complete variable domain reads DAGVTQSPTHLIKTRGQQVTLRCSPISGHKSVSWYQQVLGQGPQFIFQYYEKEERGRGNFPDRFSARQFPNYSSELNVNALLLGDSALYLCASSNRDSYEKLFFGSGTQLSVL.

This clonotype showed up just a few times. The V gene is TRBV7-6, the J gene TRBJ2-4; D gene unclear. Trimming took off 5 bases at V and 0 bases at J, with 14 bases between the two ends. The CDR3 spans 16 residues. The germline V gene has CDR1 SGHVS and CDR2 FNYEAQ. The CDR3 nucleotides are TGTGCCAGCAGCCCTCCCGACACCTTAGCCAAAAACATTCAGTACTTC. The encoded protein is CASSPPDTLAKNIQYF.

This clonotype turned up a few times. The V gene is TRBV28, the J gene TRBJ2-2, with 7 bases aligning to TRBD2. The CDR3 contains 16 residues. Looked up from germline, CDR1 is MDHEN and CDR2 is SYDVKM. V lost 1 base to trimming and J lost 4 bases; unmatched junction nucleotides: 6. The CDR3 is CASSLLAGEITGELFF. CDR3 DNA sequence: TGTGCCAGCAGTTTATTGGCGGGGGAGATCACCGGGGAGCTGTTTTTT.

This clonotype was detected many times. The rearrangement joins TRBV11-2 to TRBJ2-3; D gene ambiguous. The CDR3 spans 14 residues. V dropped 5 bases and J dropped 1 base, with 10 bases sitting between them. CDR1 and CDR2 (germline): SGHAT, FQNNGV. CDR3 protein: CASSPLVGTDTQYF. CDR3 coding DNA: TGTGCCAGCAGCCCTCTGGTCGGCACAGATACGCAGTATTTT.

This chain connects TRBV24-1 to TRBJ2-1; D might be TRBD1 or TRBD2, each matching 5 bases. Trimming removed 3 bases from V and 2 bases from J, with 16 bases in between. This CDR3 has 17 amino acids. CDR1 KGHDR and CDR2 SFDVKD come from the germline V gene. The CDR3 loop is CATSDDTGTPPYNEQFF. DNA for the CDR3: TGTGCCACCAGTGATGATACCGGGACCCCCCCCTACAATGAGCAGTTCTTC.

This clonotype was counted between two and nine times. CDR3 amino acids: CASSMGGINQPQHF. Here the CDR3 DNA reads TGTGCCAGCAGCATGGGTGGTATCAATCAGCCCCAGCATTTT. This sequence joins TRBV9 and TRBJ1-5; D remains unclear. The CDR3 spans 14 residues. Germline V gene data show CDR1 as SGDLS and CDR2 as YYNGEE. V gave up 4 bases and J gave up 3 bases, with 11 bases separating them.

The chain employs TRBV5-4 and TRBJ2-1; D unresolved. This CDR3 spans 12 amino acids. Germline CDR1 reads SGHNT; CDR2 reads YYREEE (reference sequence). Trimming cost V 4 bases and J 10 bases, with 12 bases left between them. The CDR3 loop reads CASSPLTDEQFF. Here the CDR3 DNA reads TGTGCCAGCAGCCCACTGACTGACGAGCAGTTCTTC.

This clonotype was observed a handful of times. CDR3 bases: TGTGCCAGCAGCATCCGGGACACCCCCTTTTACGAGCAGTACTTC. As protein: CASSIRDTPFYEQYF. This rearrangement joins TRBV7-4 to TRBJ2-7; D may be TRBD1 (6 bases). V shed 5 bases and J shed 4 bases, with 18 bases lying between them. The germline V gene has CDR1 SGHVT and CDR2 SQSDAQ. The CDR3 loop spans 15 amino acids.

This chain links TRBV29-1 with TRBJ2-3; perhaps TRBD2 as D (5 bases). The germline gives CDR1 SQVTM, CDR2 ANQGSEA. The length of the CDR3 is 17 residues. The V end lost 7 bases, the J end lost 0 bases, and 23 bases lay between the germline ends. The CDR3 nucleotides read TGCAGCGCTGACGGTACGAGCGGTTCCTCTAGCACAGATACGCAGTATTTT. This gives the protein CSADGTSGSSSTDTQYF.

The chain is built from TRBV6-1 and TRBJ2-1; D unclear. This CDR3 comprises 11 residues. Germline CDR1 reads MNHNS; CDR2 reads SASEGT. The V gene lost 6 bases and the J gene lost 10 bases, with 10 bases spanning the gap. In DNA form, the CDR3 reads TGTGCCAGCAGCGACACCAGGGAGCAGTTCTTC. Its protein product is CASSDTREQFF.

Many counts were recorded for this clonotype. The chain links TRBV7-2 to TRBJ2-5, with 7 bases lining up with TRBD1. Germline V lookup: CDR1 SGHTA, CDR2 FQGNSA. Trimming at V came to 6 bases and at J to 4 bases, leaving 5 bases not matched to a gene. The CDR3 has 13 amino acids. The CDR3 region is CASRQQGRETQYF. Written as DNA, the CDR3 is TGTGCCAGCAGACAACAGGGGAGAGAGACCCAGTACTTC.

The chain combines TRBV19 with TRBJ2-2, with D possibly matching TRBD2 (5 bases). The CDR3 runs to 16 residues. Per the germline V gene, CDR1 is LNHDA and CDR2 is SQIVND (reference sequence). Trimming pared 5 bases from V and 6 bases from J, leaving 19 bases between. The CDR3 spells CASSDTRVGRPGELFF. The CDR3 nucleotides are TGTGCCAGTAGTGACACGAGGGTCGGGCGTCCCGGGGAGCTGTTTTTT.

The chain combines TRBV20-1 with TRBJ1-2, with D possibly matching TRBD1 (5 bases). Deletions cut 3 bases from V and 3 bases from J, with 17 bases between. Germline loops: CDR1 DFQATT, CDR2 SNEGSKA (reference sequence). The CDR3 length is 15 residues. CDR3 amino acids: CSARGKGDPDYGYTF. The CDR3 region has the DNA TGCAGTGCTAGGGGTAAAGGGGACCCCGACTATGGCTACACCTTC.

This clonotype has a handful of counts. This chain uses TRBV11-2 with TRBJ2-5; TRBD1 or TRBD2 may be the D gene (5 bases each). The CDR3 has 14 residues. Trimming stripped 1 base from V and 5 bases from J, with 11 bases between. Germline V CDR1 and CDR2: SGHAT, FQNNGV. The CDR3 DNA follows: TGTGCCAGCAGCTTAGCCCCGTGGGGGGAGACCCAGTACTTC. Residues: CASSLAPWGETQYF.